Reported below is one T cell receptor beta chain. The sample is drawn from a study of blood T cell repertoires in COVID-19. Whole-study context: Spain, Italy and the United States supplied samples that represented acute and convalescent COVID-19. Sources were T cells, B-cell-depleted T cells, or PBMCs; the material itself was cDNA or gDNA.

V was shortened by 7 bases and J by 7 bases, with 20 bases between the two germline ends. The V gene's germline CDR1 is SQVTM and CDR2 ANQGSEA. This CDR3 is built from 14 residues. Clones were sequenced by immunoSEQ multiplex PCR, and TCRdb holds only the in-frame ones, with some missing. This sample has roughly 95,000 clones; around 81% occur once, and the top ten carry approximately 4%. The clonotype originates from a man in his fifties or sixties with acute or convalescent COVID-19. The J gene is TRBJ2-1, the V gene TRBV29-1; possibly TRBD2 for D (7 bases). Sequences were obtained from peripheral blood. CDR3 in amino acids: CSARVGGPGNEQFF. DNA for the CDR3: TGCAGCGCCCGTGTGGGGGGGCCGGGGAATGAGCAGTTCTTC.